The rows below give T cell receptor beta chains drawn from one sample of a study of read filtering for tumor transcriptome and immune sequencing. In TCRdb, the reads were re-called with MiXCR into one record per CDR3 protein. The table has some 38,000 distinct CDR3 sequences, 10% to 15% seen once. Input material: a population of CD138-negative cells sorted from bone marrow. The receptors here all came from a donor aged 40 or older with multiple myeloma. Each CDR3 is given with its conserved first and last residue. A D gene is named only where the DNA matches it firmly. Part of the rows lack a size; the others show once, few, many or a class for expanded clones.

>TRBV6-2/TRBV6-3|NA|many|TRBJ2-7
TGTGCCTGCCAAGGAGGGACAGACTACGAGCAGTACTTC
CACQGGTDYEQYF
>TRBV2|TRBD2|many|TRBJ2-2
TGTGCCAGCACTTGGGAGGGGACCGGGGAGCTGTTTTTT
CASTWEGTGELFF
>TRBV7-9|TRBD1|many|TRBJ2-2
TGTGCCAGCAGCTCGGGACAGAAGGCCGGGGAGCTGTTTTTT
CASSSGQKAGELFF
>TRBV7-2|NA|many|TRBJ2-5
TGTGCCAACCTCGAGGGCGAGACCCAGTACTTC
CANLEGETQYF
>TRBV7-2|TRBD2|many|TRBJ2-7
TGTGCCAGCAGCGCCGGGACTAGGACCTACGAGCAGTACTTC
CASSAGTRTYEQYF
>TRBV5-1|NA|many|TRBJ1-2
TGCGCCAGCAGCTTGGGGACGGTCTATGGCTACACCTTC
CASSLGTVYGYTF
>TRBV5-1|NA|few|TRBJ1-1
TGCGCCAGCAGCTTGGTTAAAAGCACTGAAGCTTTCTTT
CASSLVKSTEAFF
>TRBV7-8|TRBD1|NA|TRBJ1-3
TGTGCCAGCAGCTTAGGGACAGGGGTCGGAAACACCATATATTTT
CASSLGTGVGNTIYF
>TRBV20-1|NA|many|TRBJ2-1
TGCAGTGCTAGTCTCCATGAGCAGTTCTTC
CSASLHEQFF
>TRBV11-2|NA|many|TRBJ1-2
TGTGCCAGCAGCTTAGGGGGGCAGTTCGGCTACACCTTC
CASSLGGQFGYTF
>TRBV7-9|NA|many|TRBJ2-1
TGTGCCAGCAGCTTAGAACAAGCCTCGTGGAATGAGCAGTTCTTC
CASSLEQASWNEQFF
>TRBV6-6|NA|many|TRBJ1-5
TGTGCCAGCAGGATCGATGCTAATCAGCCCCAGCATTTT
CASRIDANQPQHF
>TRBV2|NA|many|TRBJ1-6
TGTGCGGCTAGCAGGGAAAGCTCCTATAATTCACCCCTCCACTTT
CAASRESSYNSPLHF
>TRBV20-1|NA|many|TRBJ2-1
TGCAGTGCTAGAGATATGGGGATGTTCCCCTACAATGAGCAGTTCTTC
CSARDMGMFPYNEQFF
>TRBV5-1|NA|few|TRBJ2-1
TGCGCCAGCAGCCCCCCTAGCGATGAGCAGTTCTTC
CASSPPSDEQFF
>TRBV7-2|TRBD1|many|TRBJ2-3
TGTGCCAGCAGTCCCCCAAGGGGGCTGAGAGATACGCAGTATTTT
CASSPPRGLRDTQYF
>TRBV27|NA|many|TRBJ2-2
TGTGCCAGCAGTTCGCACAGGGCCACCGGGGAGCTGTTTTTT
CASSSHRATGELFF
>TRBV2|NA|medium-sized|TRBJ1-1
TGTGCCAGCAGTGAATCCGGGGGGGCAGGCACTGAAGCTTTCTTT
CASSESGGAGTEAFF
>TRBV10-3|NA|many|TRBJ2-3
TGTGCCATCAGAGCGCACGCTAGCACAGATACGCAGTATTTT
CAIRAHASTDTQYF
>TRBV11-2|NA|many|TRBJ2-3
TGTGCCAGCAGCTCCCGGGCCCCAAGTTTAGATACGCAGTATTTT
CASSSRAPSLDTQYF
>TRBV19|NA|NA|TRBJ2-3
TGTGCCAGTAGTAGCGGGACGCAAAAGTATTTT
CASSSGTQKYF
>TRBV28|NA|many|TRBJ1-1
TGTGCCAGCAGTTTAGGGAGCTTGAACACTGAAGCTTTCTTT
CASSLGSLNTEAFF
>TRBV20-1|NA|many|TRBJ2-5
TGCAGTGCTTACAACAGGGCTAGGGGGCAAGAGACCCAGTACTTC
CSAYNRARGQETQYF
>TRBV7-9|NA|many|TRBJ1-2
TGTGCCAGCAGCTTGTCCAGGGATCCCTATGGCTACACCTTC
CASSLSRDPYGYTF
>TRBV4-1|TRBD2|many|TRBJ2-7
TGCGCCAGCAGCCAAGGGACTAGAGCCTACGAGCAGTACTTC
CASSQGTRAYEQYF
>TRBV7-6|TRBD1|medium-sized|TRBJ2-1
TGTGCCAGCAGCCAGAGTCCGGGACAGGGCCTCGGTGATGAGCAGTTCTTC
CASSQSPGQGLGDEQFF
>TRBV12-3/TRBV12-4|NA|NA|TRBJ1-6
TGTGCCAGCAGTCAACGGCCCCATAATTCACCCCTCCACTTT
CASSQRPHNSPLHF
>TRBV5-1|TRBD1|many|TRBJ2-7
TGCGCCAGCAGCTTGGGCCCGGGACAGTACGAGCAGTACTTC
CASSLGPGQYEQYF
>TRBV10-1|NA|many|TRBJ1-6
TGCGCCAGCAGTGAGTCGGGAATTTCACCCCTCCACTTT
CASSESGISPLHF
>TRBV6-1|NA|once|TRBJ2-1
TGTGCCAGCAGTCGGGACCGAAACAATGAGCAGTTCTTC
CASSRDRNNEQFF
>TRBV20-1|TRBD1|many|TRBJ1-5
TGCAGTGCTAGTACTACAGGGGGCGCCGATCAGCCCCAGCATTTT
CSASTTGGADQPQHF
>TRBV6-6|NA|NA|TRBJ1-2
TGTGCCAGCAGCGGGGGGAATGATGGCTACACCTTC
CASSGGNDGYTF
>TRBV10-3|NA|few|TRBJ1-5
TGTGCCATCAGTGAGTCAAGGGGTGGTAATCAGCCCCGGCATTTT
CAISESRGGNQPRHF
>TRBV7-3|NA|many|TRBJ1-1
TGTGCCAGCAGCTCCGGCATTAACACTGAAGCTTTCTTT
CASSSGINTEAFF
>TRBV2|NA|many|TRBJ2-5
TGTGCCAGCAGTAAGGCGGCGGGCGAACCTCTACTGTACTTC
CASSKAAGEPLLYF
>TRBV24-1|NA|many|TRBJ2-3
TGTGCCACCAGCAAGTCAGGGGATACGCAGTATTTT
CATSKSGDTQYF
>TRBV7-9|NA|NA|TRBJ2-6
TGTGCCAGCAGCTTCTCTGGGGCCAACGTCCCGACTTTC
CASSFSGANVPTF
>TRBV20-1|NA|many|TRBJ2-3
TGCAGTGCTCCGGCGAGCACAGATACGCAGTATTTT
CSAPASTDTQYF
>TRBV2|NA|many|TRBJ2-6
TGTGCCAGCAGGCCCCCGGAGGGGGGAAGGTCTGGGGCCAACGTCCTGACTTTC
CASRPPEGGRSGANVLTF
>TRBV14|NA|many|TRBJ1-1
TGTGCCAGCAGCCAATCGGGTGCCACTGAAGCTTTCTTT
CASSQSGATEAFF
>TRBV7-2|TRBD1|many|TRBJ2-1
TGTGCCAGCAGCTTAAAATCCCCCGGACAGGGGGCTTGGTTGTTCTTC
CASSLKSPGQGAWLFF
>TRBV28|TRBD1|many|TRBJ2-5
TGTGCCAGCAGTTTAGGGACAGTTCAAGAGACCCAGTACTTC
CASSLGTVQETQYF
>TRBV20-1|NA|NA|TRBJ1-1
TGCAGTGCTAGGGTGAACACTGAAGCTTTCTTT
CSARVNTEAFF
>TRBV11-1|TRBD1|many|TRBJ2-1
TGTGCCAGCAGCCCGACAGGGGGATACAATGAGCAGTTCTTC
CASSPTGGYNEQFF
>TRBV9|NA|many|TRBJ2-1
TGTGCCAGCAGCGTTGGGACACGTATGAACAATGAGCAGTTCTTC
CASSVGTRMNNEQFF
>TRBV6-6|NA|many|TRBJ2-6
TGTGCCAGCAGACAAAGTGGGGCCAACGTCCTGACTTTC
CASRQSGANVLTF
>TRBV20-1|NA|many|TRBJ2-7
TGCAGTGCCGAGGGGGTTTACGAGCAGTACTTC
CSAEGVYEQYF
>TRBV6-1|NA|many|TRBJ2-7
TGTGCCAGCAGAATTCAGGGCTACGAGCAGTACTTC
CASRIQGYEQYF
>TRBV28|TRBD1|many|TRBJ1-6
TGTGCTAGCACGAGCTTTTCCGGGACAGGGGTAAATTCACCCCTCCACTTT
CASTSFSGTGVNSPLHF
>TRBV30|TRBD2|few|TRBJ2-1
TGTGCCTGGGGACTAGCGGGGGTTCGTGGTGGTGAGCAGTTCTTC
CAWGLAGVRGGEQFF
>TRBV7-8|NA|many|TRBJ1-2
TGTGCCAGCAGCCTAAGGACAGCCCTTCAAAACTATGGCTACACCTTC
CASSLRTALQNYGYTF
>TRBV12-3/TRBV12-4|NA|many|TRBJ1-6
TGTGCCAGCAGTTGGGGCAGGGTTAGCTCCTATAATTCACCCCTCCACTTT
CASSWGRVSSYNSPLHF
>TRBV7-9|NA|medium-sized|TRBJ2-1
TGTGCCAGCAGACAGGGACAAGGGGGCAATGAGCAGTTCTTC
CASRQGQGGNEQFF
>TRBV20-1|NA|once|TRBJ2-5
TGCAGTGCTGGGAACCCGGGCCATCAAGAGACCCAGTACTTC
CSAGNPGHQETQYF
>TRBV28|NA|many|TRBJ1-1
TGTGCCAGCAGTTTCACCTCGAACACTGAAGCTTTCTTT
CASSFTSNTEAFF